Following are 21 T cell receptor beta chains from one sample sequenced in a study of cytomegalovirus exposure and HLA in healthy donors. 60 Vbeta and 13 Jbeta primers were used in PCR. The data were produced by immunoSEQ multiplex PCR, yet TCRdb's version contains in-frame clones alone and is incomplete. Of 97,000 or so clones listed, about three quarters are singletons. Sequenced sample: PBMCs. All receptors come from a man aged 40-50 years in good health and CMV-seronegative.

This chain connects TRBV5-5 to TRBJ1-2; tentative D call: TRBD1 (6 bases). Germline V gene sequence: CDR1 SGHKS, CDR2 YYEKEE (reference sequence). The ends were cut back, 1 base at V and 2 bases at J, with 15 bases in the middle. This CDR3 has 16 residues. CDR3 nucleotides: TGTGCCAGCAGCTTGTATTACCCAGGACAGAACTATGGCTACACCTTC. Amino acids: CASSLYYPGQNYGYTF.

The chain employs TRBV7-3 and TRBJ1-1; D is ambiguous. Germline V gene lookup returns CDR1 SGHTA and CDR2 FQGTGA. The CDR3 consists of 14 residues. Deletions cut 5 bases from V and 4 bases from J, with 14 bases between. The CDR3 DNA reads as TGTGCCAGCAGCCCCACTCCCTCAAGCACTGAAGCTTTCTTT. This translates into CASSPTPSSTEAFF.

The chain recombines TRBV5-4 with TRBJ1-3, with D maybe TRBD1 (5 bases). CDR1 is SGHNT, CDR2 YYREEE, per germline (reference sequence). Trimming stripped 3 bases from V and 6 bases from J, with 13 bases between. The CDR3 runs to 14 residues. The CDR3: CASSSQGIENTIYF. In nucleotides, the CDR3 is TGTGCCAGCAGCTCCCAGGGAATAGAAAACACCATATATTTT.

V is TRBV4-1 and J is TRBJ1-6; possibly TRBD1 for D (5 bases). Trimming stripped 0 bases from V and 11 bases from J, with 14 bases between. This CDR3 is built from 15 residues. Per the germline V gene, CDR1 is MGHRA and CDR2 is YSYEKL. This CDR3 reads CASSQDFGGWAPLHF. The CDR3 DNA reads as TGCGCCAGCAGCCAAGACTTCGGGGGATGGGCACCCCTCCACTTT.

The rearrangement joins TRBV10-3 to TRBJ2-7, with D unresolved. CDR1 ENHRY and CDR2 SYGVKD come from the germline V gene. V was shortened by 3 bases and J by 6 bases, with 12 bases between the two germline ends. The CDR3 spans 13 residues. The CDR3 nucleotides are TGTGCCATCAGTGATAGGAAGGAGCTCGAGCAGTACTTC. It yields the protein CAISDRKELEQYF.

The J gene is TRBJ1-1, the V gene TRBV18; 7 positions agree with TRBD1. Germline CDR1 KGHSH, CDR2 LQKENI. J lost 4 bases, V lost 5 bases, and 7 bases had no gene match. CDR3 length: 14 residues. CDR3 nucleotide sequence: TGTGCCAGCTCAACCCAACAGGGGATCACTGAAGCTTTCTTT. Translated: CASSTQQGITEAFF. The full variable domain, completed using reference TRBV18 and TRBJ1-1, is NAGVMQNPRHLVRRRGQEARLRCSPMKGHSHVYWYRQLPEEGLKFMVYLQKENIIDESGMPKERFSAEFPKEGPSILRIQQVVRGDSAAYFCASSTQQGITEAFFGQGTRLTVV.

Comments on this clone: Because the CDR3 is missing its conserved closing phenylalanine or tryptophan, this is likely a read error. The chain uses TRBV5-4 and TRBJ1-6; 7 nucleotides line up with TRBD1. V was pared by 4 bases and J by 9 bases, with 7 bases of the junction left unmatched. CDR1 is SGHNT, CDR2 YYREEE, per germline (reference sequence). The CDR3 is 14 amino acids. The CDR3 loop reads CASSLTGPGSPLHL. For the CDR3, the DNA is TGTGCCAGCAGCCTGACAGGGCCTGGTTCACCCCTCCACCTT.

The V call is TRBV5-1, the J call TRBJ2-2; weak D call: TRBD2 (5 bases). The CDR3 extends over 13 amino acids. V lost 3 bases and J lost 6, with 9 bases in between. Germline CDR1 SGHRS, CDR2 YFSETQ. The CDR3 protein is CASSSAGPGELFF. The CDR3 nucleotides read TGCGCCAGCAGCTCTGCGGGCCCCGGGGAGCTGTTTTTT.

The CDR3 bases are TGCGCCAGCAGTGAGTCCGGGGATCGCAATCAGCCCCAGCATTTT. As protein: CASSESGDRNQPQHF. V and J are TRBV10-2 and TRBJ1-5; D is ambiguous. The CDR3 runs to 15 residues. Germline values: CDR1 WSHSY, CDR2 SAAADI. V lost 0 bases, J lost 2 bases, and 8 bases lay in between.

CDR3 nucleotides: TGTGCCAGCAGAGTTAGCGGGGCAGATACGCAGTATTTT. Its protein product is CASRVSGADTQYF. The V call is TRBV2, the J call TRBJ2-3, with 8 positions matching TRBD2. This CDR3 spans 13 amino acids. J gave up 4 bases and V 6 bases, and 3 bases lay outside the gene matches. Germline CDR1 reads SNHLY; CDR2 reads FYNNEI.

This sequence joins TRBV6-1 and TRBJ2-1, with 7 bases that match TRBD1. Germline loops: CDR1 MNHNS, CDR2 SASEGT. CDR3 size: 15 residues. V gave up 2 bases and J gave up 2 bases; unmatched junction bases: 3. In nucleotides, the CDR3 is TGTGCCAGCAGTGAATACAGGGGCCCCTACAATGAGCAGTTCTTC. This encodes CASSEYRGPYNEQFF.

V gene TRBV18 combines with J gene TRBJ2-1; a weak D match, TRBD2 (6 bases). The CDR3 runs 15 residues. Per germline, CDR1 KGHSH and CDR2 LQKENI. Deletions cut 3 bases from V and 6 bases from J, with 15 bases between. The chain's CDR3 is CASSPFSGVLNEQFF. As DNA, the CDR3 is TGTGCCAGCTCACCTTTTTCGGGGGTCCTCAATGAGCAGTTCTTC.

The chain employs TRBV9 and TRBJ2-5, with TRBD1 matching 12 bases. CDR3 length: 16 amino acids. Germline CDR1 reads SGDLS; CDR2 reads YYNGEE. Trimming at V came to 4 bases and at J to 5 bases, leaving 9 bases not matched to a gene. The CDR3 bases are TGTGCCAGCAGCCTCACCCCGGGACAGGGGGCTGAGACCCAGTACTTC. Its protein is CASSLTPGQGAETQYF.

The CDR3 DNA reads TGTGCCAGCAGCTTAAGGACAGGGGGCAGCGGTGGCTACACCTTC. The encoded protein is CASSLRTGGSGGYTF. This chain connects TRBV5-5 to TRBJ1-2, with 11 bases lining up with TRBD1. The ends lost 2 bases at V and 7 bases at J; junction bases unmatched: 7. Germline V gene lookup returns CDR1 SGHKS and CDR2 YYEKEE (reference sequence). The CDR3 is made up of 15 amino acids.

J is TRBJ2-5 and V is TRBV19; 9 bases map to TRBD2. Germline CDR1 reads LNHDA; CDR2 reads SQIVND (reference sequence). This CDR3 has 15 amino acids. After removal of 1 base from V and 5 bases from J, the junction contained 5 bases not matched to a gene. The CDR3 DNA reads TGTGCCAGTAGTATAGCCGGGACTAGCCCGGAGACCCAGTACTTC. Translating gives CASSIAGTSPETQYF.

This rearrangement joins TRBV6-5 to TRBJ1-4, with TRBD1 matching 10 bases. V gave up 2 bases and J gave up 7 bases; unmatched junction bases: 4. CDR1 is MNHEY and CDR2 is SVGAGI in the germline V gene. CDR3 length: 15 residues. The DNA for the CDR3 is TGTGCCAGCAGTTACAGACAGGGGGCCGCTGAAAAACTGTTTTTT. Protein sequence: CASSYRQGAAEKLFF.

J is TRBJ1-4 and V is TRBV5-1; 8 bases map to TRBD1. The CDR3 covers 17 residues. Trimming cost V 4 bases and J 3 bases; bases outside gene matches: 11. The germline V gene encodes CDR1 SGHRS and CDR2 YFSETQ. Here the CDR3 reads CASSPGQGGAPNEKLFF. The CDR3 DNA reads TGCGCCAGCAGCCCTGGACAGGGAGGGGCCCCTAATGAAAAACTGTTTTTT. The entire variable domain, with the rest obtained from reference TRBV5-1 and TRBJ1-4, is as follows: KAGVTQTPRYLIKTRGQQVTLSCSPISGHRSVSWYQQTPGQGLQFLFEYFSETQRNKGNFPGRFSGRQFSNSRSEMNVSTLELGDSALYLCASSPGQGGAPNEKLFFGSGTQLSVL.

The chain combines TRBV21-1 with TRBJ2-2; the table's D gene call, TRBD1, was not cross checked with the DNA. TRBV21-1 is flagged as a pseudogene. The CDR3 sequence is 18 residues long. DNA for the CDR3: TGTGCCAGCAGCAAAGTTCGTGTGGGGACATTACCGACCGGGGAGCTGTTTTTT. Its protein product is CASSKVRVGTLPTGELFF.

This clone was observed a single time. The V call is TRBV9, the J call TRBJ1-5, with 9 bases that match TRBD1. Germline CDR1 reads SGDLS; CDR2 reads YYNGEE. The length of the CDR3 is 17 residues. The V and J ends lost 4 bases and 8 bases, in that order; junction bases with no gene match: 16. The CDR3 reads CASSRGHPGQGYEPQHF. CDR3 DNA sequence: TGTGCCAGCAGCCGAGGTCATCCGGGACAGGGATATGAGCCCCAGCATTTT.

This chain connects TRBV6-6 to TRBJ2-3, with unresolved D. Germline lookup yields CDR1 MNHNY and CDR2 SVGAGI (reference sequence). This CDR3 comprises 11 residues. V lost 5 bases to trimming and J lost 5 bases, with 5 bases between them. The CDR3 nucleotides are TGTGCCAGCAGTCAGCGAGATACGCAGTATTTT. As protein: CASSQRDTQYF.

The chain has TRBV6-5 and TRBJ1-1, with TRBD1 identical over 7 bases. CDR1 is MNHEY and CDR2 is SVGAGI in the germline V gene. Trimming took 5 bases from V and 10 from J; bases not matched to a gene: 10. CDR3 length: 13 amino acids. The CDR3 nucleotides are TGTGCCAGCAGTGAAAGGACAGGCCGTGGAGCTTTCTTT. It translates to CASSERTGRGAFF.